The 18 T cell receptor beta chains reported below all come from one sample, sequenced in a study of cytomegalovirus exposure and HLA in healthy donors. Both 60 Vbeta primers and 13 Jbeta primers went into the PCR. Sequencing was performed with immunoSEQ multiplex PCR; in TCRdb, only in-frame clones are kept and a portion is missing. The repertoire holds around 130,000 clones, with roughly 88% as singletons. Material: PBMCs. These TCRs come from a woman aged 18 to 35 in good health and CMV-seropositive.

The gene calls are TRBV27 and TRBJ2-7, with a tentative D call TRBD1 (6 bases). The CDR3 is 13 amino acids. In germline, CDR1 is MNHEY, CDR2 SMNVEV (reference sequence). Between the trimmed V and J ends, which lost 7 bases and 2 bases, there was a span of 12 bases. CDR3 sequence: CASKTGSTYEQYF. The CDR3 coding sequence is TGTGCCAGCAAGACAGGATCGACCTACGAGCAGTACTTC.

The chain recombines TRBV5-6 with TRBJ1-4; D gene ambiguous. Trimming left V 4 bases short and J 4 bases short, with 11 bases between. The CDR3 contains 14 residues. Per germline, CDR1 SGHDT and CDR2 YYEEEE. The CDR3 loop reads CASSPTKLNEKLFF. DNA of the CDR3: TGTGCCAGCAGCCCAACTAAACTTAATGAAAAACTGTTTTTT.

This clone appeared a single time. This sequence joins TRBV7-2 and TRBJ1-2; D is unresolved. Germline V gene data show CDR1 as SGHTA and CDR2 as FQGNSA. Trimming took off 2 bases at V and 8 bases at J, with 15 bases between the two ends. The CDR3 totals 14 residues. In DNA form, the CDR3 reads TGTGCCAGCAGCTTAATCGGCGGGCCGGAGGGCTACACCTTC. Residues: CASSLIGGPEGYTF.

The rearrangement joins TRBV12-5 to TRBJ1-5; maybe TRBD1 (6 bases). V was trimmed by 7 bases and J by 3 bases, leaving 16 bases between them. CDR3 length: 15 amino acids. Germline loops: CDR1 LGHNT, CDR2 FRNRAP. CDR3 residues: CASAERQVYNQPQHF. CDR3 coding DNA: TGTGCTAGTGCCGAAAGACAGGTGTACAATCAGCCCCAGCATTTT.

This chain links TRBV4-1 with TRBJ1-1; D call uncertain. V gave up 1 base and J gave up 4 bases, with 7 bases separating them. The CDR3 spans 13 residues. Germline CDR1 reads MGHRA; CDR2 reads YSYEKL. CDR3 residues: CASSQVVGTEAFF. CDR3 sequence (DNA): TGCGCCAGCAGCCAAGTTGTCGGCACTGAAGCTTTCTTT.

This chain uses TRBV14 with TRBJ1-6; 10 bases map to TRBD1. Unmatched junction bases numbered 2, after V lost 1 base and J lost 2 bases. Germline V gene data show CDR1 as SGHDN and CDR2 as FVKESK. The CDR3 runs to 17 residues. CDR3 bases: TGTGCCAGCAGCCAAGGGACAGGGGGTGCCTATAATTCACCCCTCCACTTT. As protein: CASSQGTGGAYNSPLHF.

The count of this clone is one. One end of the junction fails to match germline, which may point to a read error. The V gene is TRBV7-9, the J gene TRBJ2-1; TRBD2 matches at 9 bases. CDR1 and CDR2 from the germline V gene are SEHNR and FQNEAQ (reference sequence). The CDR3 is made up of 15 amino acids. CDR3 protein: CSSSFGGGGNNEQFF. The CDR3 region has the DNA TGTTCCAGCAGCTTCGGCGGGGGGGGAAACAATGAGCAGTTCTTC.

This clone was observed once. J is TRBJ2-3 and V is TRBV5-4; 8 bases map to TRBD1. Germline trimming cut 4 bases from V and 4 bases from J; bases unmatched to any gene: 8. The CDR3 has 15 amino acids. The germline V gene encodes CDR1 SGHNT and CDR2 YYREEE (reference sequence). CDR3 sequence (DNA): TGTGCCAGCAGCCTTCGGGACAGGAGCGCAGATACGCAGTATTTT. This encodes CASSLRDRSADTQYF.

The J gene is TRBJ2-1, the V gene TRBV7-9; 7 nucleotides line up with TRBD1. Germline CDR1 and CDR2: SEHNR and FQNEAQ (reference sequence). V trimming: 5 bases; J trimming: 8 bases; junction bases outside the gene matches: 6. The CDR3 loop spans 13 amino acids. The CDR3 region is CASSTTGTDEQFF. DNA of the CDR3: TGTGCCAGCAGCACGACAGGGACGGATGAGCAGTTCTTC.

The chain carries TRBV5-4 and TRBJ1-2; TRBD1 aligns across 7 bases. Germline V gene lookup returns CDR1 SGHNT and CDR2 YYREEE (reference sequence). This CDR3 region has 14 residues. V dropped 4 bases and J dropped 1; count of bases not matched to a gene: 4. The CDR3 nucleotides read TGTGCCAGCAGCGCCACAGGGGATAACTATGGCTACACCTTC. Its translation: CASSATGDNYGYTF.

The rearrangement uses TRBV7-8 and TRBJ2-2; D perhaps matches TRBD2 (6 bases). This CDR3 has 18 amino acids. Germline V gene sequence: CDR1 SGHVS, CDR2 FQNEAQ. The V gene lost 3 bases and the J gene lost 7 bases, with 24 bases spanning the gap. CDR3: CASSFSRQRTSGSGELFF. As DNA, the CDR3 is TGTGCCAGCAGCTTCAGCAGACAGAGAACCTCCGGGAGCGGGGAGCTGTTTTTT. The full variable domain, in which reference TRBV7-8 and TRBJ2-2 provide the parts outside the CDR3, is GAGVSQSPRYKVAKRGQDVALRCDPISGHVSLFWYQQALGQGPEFLTYFQNEAQLDKSGLPSDRFFAERPEGSVSTLKIQRTQQEDSAVYLCASSFSRQRTSGSGELFFGEGSRLTVL.

This chain joins TRBV9 and TRBJ1-3, with D unclear. The length of the CDR3 is 15 residues. CDR1 and CDR2 (germline): SGDLS, YYNGEE. V shed 0 bases and J shed 2 bases, with 9 bases lying between them. Here the CDR3 reads CASSVGGNPGNTIYF. Written as DNA, the CDR3 is TGTGCCAGCAGCGTAGGAGGAAATCCTGGAAACACCATATATTTT.

The J gene is TRBJ1-3, the V gene TRBV11-2, with D tentatively TRBD1 (5 bases). V was clipped by 0 bases and J by 3 bases, with 12 bases between them. Germline lookup yields CDR1 SGHAT and CDR2 FQNNGV. The CDR3 length is 16 residues. CDR3 amino acids: CASSLDAGGGGNTIYF. The CDR3 bases are TGTGCCAGCAGCTTAGATGCCGGCGGGGGTGGAAACACCATATATTTT.

The chain has TRBV9 and TRBJ2-5; TRBD1 matches 8 bases. The better agreement between TRBJ2-7 and the DNA end casts doubt on the J call. The CDR3 runs to 15 residues. Germline values: CDR1 SGDLS, CDR2 YYNGEE. The CDR3 sequence: CASSEGQGSFYEQYF. The CDR3, as DNA: TGTGCCAGCAGCGAAGGACAGGGATCTTTCTACGAGCAGTACTTC.

The chain links TRBV2 to TRBJ2-1; no clear D. The germline V gene encodes CDR1 SNHLY and CDR2 FYNNEI. CDR3 size: 13 residues. V lost 4 bases and J 4 bases, leaving 8 bases between the germline ends. DNA of the CDR3: TGTGCCAGCAGTGGGTTAGCTTACAATGAGCAGTTCTTC. It translates to CASSGLAYNEQFF.

V is TRBV5-1 and J is TRBJ1-1; TRBD1 matches at 7 bases. J gave up 10 bases and V 0 bases, and 6 bases lay outside the gene matches. The CDR3 has 13 residues. Per the germline V gene, CDR1 is SGHRS and CDR2 is YFSETQ. The CDR3 protein is CASSLEGRQGAFF. CDR3 bases: TGCGCCAGCAGCTTGGAAGGGAGACAGGGAGCTTTCTTT.

This clone was detected once. J is TRBJ2-5 and V is TRBV2; maybe TRBD1 (5 bases). Between the trimmed V and J ends, which lost 6 bases and 5 bases, there was a span of 10 bases. Germline CDR1 reads SNHLY; CDR2 reads FYNNEI. The CDR3 covers 12 residues. CDR3 in DNA: TGTGCCAGCAGCGACAGTGGGGAGACCCAGTACTTC. Amino acid sequence: CASSDSGETQYF.

The genes are TRBV9 and TRBJ1-3; tentatively, D is TRBD1 (5 bases). Trimming removed 0 bases at V and 0 bases at J, with 13 bases between. The CDR3 is 17 residues long. Germline V gene lookup returns CDR1 SGDLS and CDR2 YYNGEE. The CDR3 nucleotides read TGTGCCAGCAGCGTAGCTGTAGACAGTGACTCTGGAAACACCATATATTTT. This gives the protein CASSVAVDSDSGNTIYF.